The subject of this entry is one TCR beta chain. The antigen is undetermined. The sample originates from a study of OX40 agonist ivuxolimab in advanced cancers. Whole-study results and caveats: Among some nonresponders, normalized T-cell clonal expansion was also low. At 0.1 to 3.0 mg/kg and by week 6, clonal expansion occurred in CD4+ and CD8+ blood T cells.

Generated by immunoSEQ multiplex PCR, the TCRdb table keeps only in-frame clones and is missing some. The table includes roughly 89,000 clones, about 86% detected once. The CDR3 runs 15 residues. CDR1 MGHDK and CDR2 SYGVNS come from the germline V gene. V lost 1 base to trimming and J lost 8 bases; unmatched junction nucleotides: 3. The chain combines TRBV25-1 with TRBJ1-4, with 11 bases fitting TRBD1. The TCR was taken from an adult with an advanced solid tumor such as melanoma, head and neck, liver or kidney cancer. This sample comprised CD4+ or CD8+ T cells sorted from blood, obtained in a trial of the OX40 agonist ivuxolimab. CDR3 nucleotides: TGTGCCAGCAGTGAATGGGGGACAGGGGGGGAAAAACTGTTTTTT. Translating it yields CASSEWGTGGEKLFF.